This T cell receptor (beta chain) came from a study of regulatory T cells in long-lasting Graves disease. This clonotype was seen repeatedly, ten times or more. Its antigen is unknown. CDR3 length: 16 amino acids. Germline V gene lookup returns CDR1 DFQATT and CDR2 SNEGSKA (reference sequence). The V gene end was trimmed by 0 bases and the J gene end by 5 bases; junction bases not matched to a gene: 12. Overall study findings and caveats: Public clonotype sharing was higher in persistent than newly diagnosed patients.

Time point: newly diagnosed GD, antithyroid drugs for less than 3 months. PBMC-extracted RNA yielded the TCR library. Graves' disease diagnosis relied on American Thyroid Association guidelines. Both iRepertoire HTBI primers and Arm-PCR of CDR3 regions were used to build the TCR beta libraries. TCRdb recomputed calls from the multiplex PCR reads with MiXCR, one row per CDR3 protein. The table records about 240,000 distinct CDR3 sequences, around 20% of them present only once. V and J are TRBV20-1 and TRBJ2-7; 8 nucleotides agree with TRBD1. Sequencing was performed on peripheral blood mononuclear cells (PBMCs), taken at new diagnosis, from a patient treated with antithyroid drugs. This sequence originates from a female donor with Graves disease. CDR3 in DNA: TGCAGTGCTAGAGATTTTTTCGGACAGGGAGTGGACGAGCAGTACTTC. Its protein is CSARDFFGQGVDEQYF.